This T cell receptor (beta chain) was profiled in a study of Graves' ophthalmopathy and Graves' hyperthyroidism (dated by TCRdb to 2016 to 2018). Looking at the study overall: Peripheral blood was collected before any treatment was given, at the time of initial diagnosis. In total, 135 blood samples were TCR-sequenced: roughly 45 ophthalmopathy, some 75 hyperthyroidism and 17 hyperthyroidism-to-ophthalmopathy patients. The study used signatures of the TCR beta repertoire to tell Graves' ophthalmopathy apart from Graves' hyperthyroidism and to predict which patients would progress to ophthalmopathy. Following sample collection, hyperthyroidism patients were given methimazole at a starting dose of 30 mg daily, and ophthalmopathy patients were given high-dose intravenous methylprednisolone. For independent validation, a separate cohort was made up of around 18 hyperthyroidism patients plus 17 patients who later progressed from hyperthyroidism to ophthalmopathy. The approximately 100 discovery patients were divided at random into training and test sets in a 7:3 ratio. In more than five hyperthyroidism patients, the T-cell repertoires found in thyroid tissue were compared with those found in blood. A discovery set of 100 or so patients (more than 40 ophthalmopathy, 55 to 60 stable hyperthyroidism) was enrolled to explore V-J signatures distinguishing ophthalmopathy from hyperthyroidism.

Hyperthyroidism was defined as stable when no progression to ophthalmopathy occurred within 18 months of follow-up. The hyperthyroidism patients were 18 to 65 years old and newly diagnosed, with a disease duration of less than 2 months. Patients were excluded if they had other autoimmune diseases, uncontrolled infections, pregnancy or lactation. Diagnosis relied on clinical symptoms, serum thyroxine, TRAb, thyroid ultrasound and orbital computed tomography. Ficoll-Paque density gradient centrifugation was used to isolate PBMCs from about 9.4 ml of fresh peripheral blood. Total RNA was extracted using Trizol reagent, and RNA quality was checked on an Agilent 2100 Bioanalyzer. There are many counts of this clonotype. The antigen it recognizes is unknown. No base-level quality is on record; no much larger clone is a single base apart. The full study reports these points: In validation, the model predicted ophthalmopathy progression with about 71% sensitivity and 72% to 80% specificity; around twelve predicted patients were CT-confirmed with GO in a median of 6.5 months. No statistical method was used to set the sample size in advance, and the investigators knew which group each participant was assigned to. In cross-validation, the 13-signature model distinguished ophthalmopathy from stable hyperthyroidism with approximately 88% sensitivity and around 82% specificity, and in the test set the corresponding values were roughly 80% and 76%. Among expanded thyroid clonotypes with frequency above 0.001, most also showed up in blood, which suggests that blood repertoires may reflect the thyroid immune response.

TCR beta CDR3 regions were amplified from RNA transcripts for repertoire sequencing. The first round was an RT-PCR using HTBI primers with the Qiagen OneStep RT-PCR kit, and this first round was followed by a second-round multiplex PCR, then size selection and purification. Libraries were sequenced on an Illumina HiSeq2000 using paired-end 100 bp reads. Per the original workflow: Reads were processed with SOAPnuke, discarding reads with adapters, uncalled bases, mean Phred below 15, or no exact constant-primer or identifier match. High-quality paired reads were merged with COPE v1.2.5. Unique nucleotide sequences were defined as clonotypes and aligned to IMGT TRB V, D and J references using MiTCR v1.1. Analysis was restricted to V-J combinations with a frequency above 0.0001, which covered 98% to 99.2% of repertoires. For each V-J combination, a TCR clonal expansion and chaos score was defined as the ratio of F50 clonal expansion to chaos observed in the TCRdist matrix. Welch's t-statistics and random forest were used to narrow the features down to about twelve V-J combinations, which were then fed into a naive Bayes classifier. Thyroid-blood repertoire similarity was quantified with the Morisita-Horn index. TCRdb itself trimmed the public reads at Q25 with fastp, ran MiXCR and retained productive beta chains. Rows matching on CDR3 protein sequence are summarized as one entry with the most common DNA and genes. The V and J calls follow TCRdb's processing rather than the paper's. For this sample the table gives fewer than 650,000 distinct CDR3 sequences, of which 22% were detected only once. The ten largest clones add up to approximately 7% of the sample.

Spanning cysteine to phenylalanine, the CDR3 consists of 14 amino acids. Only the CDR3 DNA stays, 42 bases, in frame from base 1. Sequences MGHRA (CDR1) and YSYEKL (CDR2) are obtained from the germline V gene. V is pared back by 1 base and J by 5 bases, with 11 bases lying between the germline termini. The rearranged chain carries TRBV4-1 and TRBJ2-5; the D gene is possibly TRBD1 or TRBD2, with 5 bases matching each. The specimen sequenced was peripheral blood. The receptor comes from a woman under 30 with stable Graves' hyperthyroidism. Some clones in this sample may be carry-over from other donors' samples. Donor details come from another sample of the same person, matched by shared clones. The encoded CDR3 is CASSQARGDETQYF. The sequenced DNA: TGCGCCAGCAGCCAAGCTCGGGGCGACGAGACCCAGTACTTC.